This T cell receptor (beta chain) was sequenced during a study of CD8+ T cells in alopecia areata. Points from the study as a whole: Many expanded lesional clones persisted in scalp and blood during tofacitinib treatment.

Once RNA had been extracted, it was reverse transcribed into cDNA to act as the sequencing template. The method was immunoSEQ multiplex PCR; TCRdb's version includes in-frame clones alone and lacks a portion of them. The sample holds 150,000 to 250,000 clones, 58% seen once. This CDR3 is 13 amino acids long. This clone has a handful of counts. No antigen is known for it. Treatment specified: oral pan-JAK inhibitor, 5-10 mg twice daily. The sequences come from CD4+ T cells sorted from blood, collected at week 24, from a patient treated with tofacitinib. The chain combines TRBV21-1 with TRBJ1-2. TRBV21-1 is flagged as a pseudogene. The TCR comes from a human donor with alopecia areata. CDR3 residues: CASSKAPGEGYTF. DNA of the CDR3: TGTGCCAGCAGCAAAGCACCGGGGGAAGGCTACACCTTC.